The source of this T cell receptor (beta chain) is a study of cytomegalovirus exposure and HLA in healthy donors (TCRdb year 2017). Notes on the research overall: A later analysis indicated that the 130 or so validation repertoires were generated on the platform also employed for the approximately 700 repertoires of the first cohort. The study aimed to test whether signatures of past pathogen exposure could be identified by cataloging public T cell receptors. Besides the first cohort of 500 to 700 subjects, a separate validation cohort made up of around 120 different subjects was used. The study combined high-throughput TCR immunosequencing, statistical association of individual TCRs with disease status, and machine learning to predict cytomegalovirus infection status. Paper-wide results and their limitations: In a later analysis, TCRs clustered in the first cohort were found to also tend to co-occur in the 120 or so validation repertoires, with about 94% of cluster scores above 0. Three of the identified cytomegalovirus-associated TCR beta chains were confirmed in vitro to be specific for cytomegalovirus antigens. All 120 or so repertoires were used to score co-occurrence in the validation cohort in a later analysis, because that analysis had no HLA typing for the cohort. In the study, some 180 TCR beta chains were listed as associated with cytomegalovirus. It was suggested by the authors that the approach could potentially be generalized to other disease states and immunological phenotypes. While some public TCRs were present in many individuals, most TCR sequences turned up only very rarely across donors. The classifier was reported to diagnose cytomegalovirus status with high specificity and sensitivity in both the original cohort and the validation cohort.

Relative to germline, V is 0 bases shorter and J is 6 bases shorter, with 2 bases between their ends. The CDR3, cysteine through phenylalanine, is 12 amino acids long. Of the read, only the CDR3 DNA is kept; its 36 bases are in frame from base 1. The germline V gene specifies SGHVS as CDR1 and FNYEAQ as CDR2. The donors belonged to the validation cohort of about 110 subjects, which was separate from the roughly 700-subject first cohort. Note on this clone: Its binding antigen is unknown. Base qualities are not recorded, but no much larger clone differs from it by a single base.

The library was made by the immunoSEQ multiplex PCR assay. Concerning the study's data processing: To diagnose cytomegalovirus status from the catalog of TCR beta chain sequences, a statistical classification framework was built. TCRdb re-hosts the immuneACCESS table, in-frame sequences only. Its copies lack some clones; in the studies checked, an unresolved V gene accounts for under half of them, and the cause for the rest is not known. V and J calls and clone size come straight from that table; D and trimming were deduced from the DNA. The sample yields 200,000 to 250,000 clones; around four fifths were counted once. The top ten hold 4.5% to 7% of the sample.

This receptor was identified in a woman younger than 35 in good health and CMV-seronegative. Sequencing was carried out using PBMCs. The V gene is TRBV7-6 and the J gene is TRBJ2-2; the D gene assignment is ambiguous. The CDR3 here reads CASSLAAGELFF. The DNA is as follows: TGTGCCAGCAGCTTAGCGGCCGGGGAGCTGTTTTTT.